This T cell receptor (beta chain) emerged from a study of tumor-infiltrating lymphocytes in primary liver carcinoma. Study findings and constraints: A significantly higher top-250-clone fraction was found in tumors than in blood (p = 0.039).

Regarding this clonotype: Its antigen is unidentified. A junction end diverges from the germline sequence, so it may reflect a read error.

CDR1 and CDR2 from the germline V gene are ENHRY and SYGVKD. The CDR3 extends over 18 amino acids. Scientists recovered RNA and DNA together from around 20-30 mg of unsorted bulk tissue. Patients' primary liver carcinoma was surgically resected. Infection with HBV was chronic in patients; they were treatment-naive. Production of TCR beta cDNA used roughly 500 ng total RNA together with a constant-region primer. It was through three nested multiplex PCR rounds of slightly modified ARM-PCR that TCR beta libraries arose. Two initial PCR rounds of around 10 cycles each paired TRBV1-TRBV30 forward primers with a C-beta reverse primer. TCRdb recomputed calls from the multiplex PCR reads with MiXCR, one row per CDR3 protein. In the table there are tens of thousands of distinct CDR3 sequences, approximately 80% of which are singletons.

The chain uses TRBV10-3 and TRBJ2-1; 8 bases are a match to TRBD2. This sequence originates from a man aged 40-55 years with primary liver carcinoma and hepatitis B virus infection. The sequencing input was liver tumor tissue from sampling region 5. Subset: tumor region T5, tumor centre. This CDR3 reads CVISEPPLVAGGSHEQFF. The CDR3 DNA follows: TGTGTCATCAGTGAGCCCCCCCTCGTGGCGGGAGGCTCGCATGAGCAGTTCTTC.